The 18 T cell receptor beta chains below were found in one sample sequenced in a study of shared clonotypes between healthy human individuals. Method: immunoSEQ multiplex PCR; TCRdb's copy keeps in-frame clones and lacks some. The table lists around 2,000,000 clones, roughly 95% of them singletons. Naive CD8 isolation took CD45RO-negative cells positively selected for CCR7 and excluded terminally differentiated effector memory CD45RA+ cells. The specimen was naive CD8+ T cells sorted from blood. Every receptor here comes from a young man in good health.

The chain couples TRBV6-1 to TRBJ1-1; D is undetermined. In germline, CDR1 is MNHNS, CDR2 SASEGT. The V end lost 1 base, the J end lost 3 bases, and 9 bases lay between the germline ends. The CDR3 spans 14 residues. As DNA, the CDR3 is TGTGCCAGCAGTGAAGTCCCGTGGTACACTGAAGCTTTCTTT. Residues: CASSEVPWYTEAFF.

In DNA form, the CDR3 reads TGTGCCAGCAGCTTATACGGAAGCCCCTACAATGAGCAGTTCTTC. Translating gives CASSLYGSPYNEQFF. The chain is built from TRBV7-6 and TRBJ2-1, with D unresolved. Trimming took off 2 bases at V and 2 bases at J, with 10 bases between the two ends. There are 15 residues in the CDR3. Germline loops: CDR1 SGHVS, CDR2 FNYEAQ.

Turning to this clone: Other DNA sequences of this sample code for an identical CDR3. This sequence joins TRBV28 and TRBJ2-1; 7 bases align to TRBD2. J was trimmed by 0 bases and V by 5 bases; bases with no gene match: 4. Germline loops: CDR1 MDHEN, CDR2 SYDVKM. This CDR3 has 15 residues. This chain's CDR3 is CASSLRGGSYNEQFF. CDR3 sequence (DNA): TGTGCCAGCAGTCTCCGCGGGGGCTCCTACAATGAGCAGTTCTTC.

With regard to this clone: Other DNA sequences within the sample encode an identical CDR3. The rearrangement joins TRBV4-1 to TRBJ2-6; D gene ambiguous. V lost 0 bases and J lost 2, with 5 bases in between. The CDR3 is 15 amino acids. Germline assignment: CDR1 MGHRA and CDR2 YSYEKL. CDR3 in DNA: TGCGCCAGCAGCCAAGAGGGGACTGGGGCCAACGTCCTGACTTTC. Translated: CASSQEGTGANVLTF.

This chain uses TRBV9 with TRBJ2-2, with D hard to call. The CDR3 is 15 residues long. The germline V and J ends were trimmed by 3 bases and 2 bases, with 11 bases remaining between them. Germline lookup yields CDR1 SGDLS and CDR2 YYNGEE. CDR3: CASSARFSNTGELFF. CDR3 nucleotides: TGTGCCAGCAGCGCCAGATTCTCTAACACCGGGGAGCTGTTTTTT.

This clone was counted between two and nine times. The chain combines TRBV7-9 with TRBJ1-2; the D gene is possibly TRBD1 (6 bases). From germline, CDR1 is SEHNR and CDR2 FQNEAQ (reference sequence). There are 15 residues in the CDR3. V was trimmed by 0 bases and J by 8 bases, leaving 16 bases between them. The CDR3 reads CASSLAGNRDEGYTF. CDR3 DNA sequence: TGTGCCAGCAGCTTAGCGGGGAACAGGGACGAAGGCTACACCTTC.

This chain joins TRBV27 and TRBJ2-7; TRBD2 agrees at 11 bases. Germline V gives CDR1 MNHEY, CDR2 SMNVEV (reference sequence). The CDR3 contains 16 residues. V lost 2 bases and J lost 4; bases outside the gene matches: 7. CDR3 loop: CASSLAASGGLYEQYF. The CDR3 bases are TGTGCCAGCAGTTTAGCGGCTAGCGGGGGGCTTTACGAGCAGTACTTC.

The rearrangement joins TRBV12-5 to TRBJ2-1, with a tentative D call TRBD2 (6 bases). Germline loops: CDR1 LGHNT, CDR2 FRNRAP. This CDR3 comprises 17 residues. Trimming stripped 0 bases from V and 8 bases from J, with 20 bases between. The CDR3 protein is CASGLVDISGLTDEQFF. CDR3 coding DNA: TGTGCTAGTGGTTTGGTCGATATTAGCGGCCTTACCGATGAGCAGTTCTTC.

Concerning this clone itself: The sample carries other DNA sequences with the same CDR3. The CDR3 nucleotides read TGTGCCAGCAGCTCGGACAGATACTCCTACGAGCAGTACTTC. Amino acids: CASSSDRYSYEQYF. The V and J genes are TRBV7-9 and TRBJ2-7, with TRBD1 as a possible D gene (6 bases). This CDR3 is 14 amino acids long. V lost 4 bases and J lost 0, with 10 bases in between. Germline assignment: CDR1 SEHNR and CDR2 FQNEAQ (reference sequence).

V and J are TRBV5-4 and TRBJ2-7; the D gene is possibly TRBD2 (5 bases). CDR3 size: 13 residues. Deletions cut 1 base from V and 7 bases from J, with 12 bases between. Germline assignment: CDR1 SGHNT and CDR2 YYREEE (reference sequence). The CDR3 loop reads CASSLRPPGEQYF. CDR3 bases: TGTGCCAGCAGCTTGCGGCCGCCGGGGGAGCAGTACTTC.

The V call is TRBV7-8, the J call TRBJ2-7; tentative D call: TRBD2 (5 bases). The CDR3 sequence is 15 residues long. V dropped 5 bases and J dropped 3 bases, with 17 bases sitting between them. From germline, CDR1 is SGHVS and CDR2 FQNEAQ. The DNA of the CDR3 is TGTGCCAGCAGCGCACTAGGAGGATCCCTCTACGAGCAGTACTTC. Its translation: CASSALGGSLYEQYF.

The chain carries TRBV28 and TRBJ2-7, with 9 bases aligning to TRBD2. Germline V gene lookup returns CDR1 MDHEN and CDR2 SYDVKM. The CDR3 is 15 residues long. V lost 6 bases, J lost 6 bases, and 12 bases stayed unmatched. The CDR3 region has the DNA TGTGCCAGCAGCTTAGCCGCGGGGGGGCCTGGCGAGCAGTACTTC. As protein: CASSLAAGGPGEQYF.

The chain recombines TRBV2 with TRBJ2-7; D might be TRBD1 (6 bases). Germline loops: CDR1 SNHLY, CDR2 FYNNEI. Trimming shortened V by 7 bases and J by 6 bases, and 16 bases separated the two germline ends. The CDR3 is 13 residues long. CDR3 nucleotides: TGTGCCAGCACCTGGACAGTGACGGGCGAGCAGTACTTC. Translation: CASTWTVTGEQYF.

The chain carries TRBV27 and TRBJ2-1; the D is unclear. CDR1 is MNHEY and CDR2 is SMNVEV in the germline V gene (reference sequence). This CDR3 is built from 13 residues. Trimming stripped 4 bases from V and 4 bases from J, with 8 bases between. The CDR3 loop reads CASSYAAYNEQFF. The CDR3 nucleotides are TGTGCCAGCAGTTATGCGGCTTACAATGAGCAGTTCTTC.

The gene calls are TRBV6-5 and TRBJ2-3; D perhaps matches TRBD2 (6 bases). V was clipped by 4 bases and J by 6 bases, with 11 bases between them. The CDR3 is 13 amino acids. Germline V gene data show CDR1 as MNHEY and CDR2 as SVGAGI. Here the CDR3 DNA reads TGTGCCAGCAGTTTTGGGGCGGGGGATACGCAGTATTTT. Amino acid sequence: CASSFGAGDTQYF.

The chain recombines TRBV27 with TRBJ2-3; 8 bases align to TRBD2. Germline loops: CDR1 MNHEY, CDR2 SMNVEV (reference sequence). The CDR3 spans 16 residues. V shed 4 bases and J 4 bases; nucleotides not matched to a gene: 10. The DNA of the CDR3 is TGTGCCAGCAGTTCCATAGCGGGGATGCCCGCAGATACGCAGTATTTT. Protein: CASSSIAGMPADTQYF.

This chain links TRBV14 with TRBJ1-5, with a tentative D call TRBD1 (5 bases). The CDR3 consists of 14 residues. Germline V lookup: CDR1 SGHDN, CDR2 FVKESK. V lost 4 bases to trimming and J lost 9 bases, with 16 bases between them. The chain's CDR3 is CASSRGTSPWPQHF. In DNA, the CDR3 is TGTGCCAGCAGCCGGGGGACCTCCCCGTGGCCCCAGCATTTT.

The V and J genes are TRBV27 and TRBJ1-4, with D hard to call. CDR1 and CDR2 (germline): MNHEY, SMNVEV (reference sequence). V lost 2 bases and J lost 8, with 9 bases in between. The CDR3 consists of 13 residues. CDR3 sequence reads: CASSLMLEEKLFF. The CDR3 nucleotides read TGTGCCAGCAGTTTAATGCTAGAAGAAAAACTGTTTTTT.